This T cell receptor (beta chain) appears in the sequencing data of a study of regulatory T cells in long-lasting Graves disease. Time point specified: newly diagnosed GD, antithyroid drugs for less than 3 months. The TCR library was made from RNA that had been extracted from PBMCs in TRIzol. This clonotype was counted once. The antigen is unknown. With iRepertoire HTBI primers and Arm-PCR of CDR3 regions, TCR beta libraries were built. TCRdb re-derived calls from the multiplex PCR reads in MiXCR, one entry per CDR3 protein. The sample has a few hundred thousand distinct CDR3 sequences; roughly 12% are singletons. Study conclusions and caveats: Relative to newly diagnosed Graves' patients, persistent ones had lower TCR diversity. Newly diagnosed patients shared 850 to 1,000 public clonotypes; persistent patients shared some 2,700.

Germline assignment: CDR1 DFQATT and CDR2 SNEGSKA (reference sequence). After removal of 1 base from V and 9 bases from J, the junction contained 5 bases not matched to a gene. This CDR3 has 13 residues. A further study also used this sample, focusing on T cells in Graves' hyperthyroidism and ophthalmopathy.

The receptor was derived from a woman aged 18 to 35 with Graves disease. Here the sequenced sample was peripheral blood mononuclear cells (PBMCs), taken at new diagnosis, from a patient treated with antithyroid drugs. This chain joins TRBV20-1 and TRBJ2-1, with TRBD2 identical over 8 bases. CDR3 protein: CSARGTSYGEQFF. In DNA form, the CDR3 reads TGCAGTGCTAGAGGGACTAGCTACGGTGAGCAGTTCTTC.